The T cell receptor beta chain described here comes from a study of cytomegalovirus exposure and HLA in healthy donors. CDR1 and CDR2 from the germline V gene are SEHNR and FQNEAQ (reference sequence). This CDR3 comprises 14 residues. The V and J ends lost 6 bases and 4 bases respectively, with 12 bases between them. Researchers ran the PCR with 60 Vbeta and 13 Jbeta primers. In the authors' methods: Later, an analysis found roughly 80 million unique TCR beta chains, and roughly 10 million of these were shared. Assay used: immunoSEQ multiplex PCR; TCRdb lists only in-frame clones, some missing. The V and J calls and clone size come from that table; D and trimming were worked out from the DNA. The sample lists 100,000 or so clones; about three quarters were seen once. A note on this clone: Antigen specificity is unknown.

General study results and limits: In a later analysis, DRB1 alleles had the most associated TCRs; HLA-C alleles the fewest. Per a later analysis, 18,000 or so TCR beta sequences showed association with HLA alleles at 0.05 false discovery rate. TCR beta sequences reportedly predicted most subjects' HLA-A and HLA-B alleles accurately.

The chain employs TRBV7-9 and TRBJ1-4; D is ambiguous. The specimen was PBMCs. The TCR was taken from a female donor in good health and CMV-seronegative. CDR3 nucleotide sequence: TGTGCCAGCAGTGAGGGCCATCGTAATGAAAAACTGTTTTTT. This encodes CASSEGHRNEKLFF.